This passage covers 3 T cell receptor beta chains from one sample sequenced in a study of blood T cell repertoires in COVID-19. Repertoires were generated with immunoSEQ multiplex PCR, while TCRdb's copy carries only in-frame clones and drops some. Of 250,000 to 300,000 clones in the sample, over 80% were seen once. Specimen: peripheral blood. The receptors shown here come from a middle-aged woman who had recovered from COVID-19.

V usage is TRBV25-1 and J usage is TRBJ2-7, with 7 bases aligning to TRBD1. With 5 bases clipped from V and 5 bases from J, the junction kept 9 bases outside the gene matches. The CDR3 has 14 residues. Germline CDR1 and CDR2: MGHDK and SYGVNS. Here the CDR3 reads CASSTIRQGHEQYF. The CDR3 DNA reads TGTGCCAGCAGTACCATCAGACAGGGCCACGAGCAGTACTTC.

J is TRBJ1-1 and V is TRBV19; 7 bases agree with TRBD1. V gave up 7 bases and J gave up 4 bases; unmatched junction bases: 6. Germline assignment: CDR1 LNHDA and CDR2 SQIVND (reference sequence). There are 13 residues in the CDR3. This CDR3 reads CASIYRGGTEAFF. DNA for the CDR3: TGTGCCAGTATTTACAGGGGCGGCACTGAAGCTTTCTTT.

The sample holds one count of this clone. CDR3 loop: CASSQRGTEAFF. CDR3 bases: TGTGCCAGCAGCCAAAGGGGGACTGAAGCTTTCTTT. J is TRBJ1-1 and V is TRBV3-1 (or the pseudogene TRBV3-2); TRBD1 might be the D (6 bases). The CDR3 sequence is 12 residues long. In germline, CDR1 is LGHDT, CDR2 YNNKEL (reference sequence). V lost 2 bases and J 5 bases, leaving 6 bases between the germline ends.